This is a list of T cell receptor beta chains from one sample in a study of human T cells and chemical hapten exposure. One entry per CDR3 protein results from TCRdb running MiXCR on the RACE reads. The sample carries some 400,000 distinct CDR3 sequences, 4.5% to 6% recorded once. The material sequenced was whole blood, taken in connection with sensitization to the hapten diphenylcyclopropenone (DPC). These receptors all come from a woman in her 50s with alopecia areata. Some clones in this sample may be carry-over from other donors' samples. Each CDR3 is given without its conserved first and last residue. Fields, in order: J gene, V gene, CDR3 protein.

>TRBJ2-1|TRBV11-2
ASSPSPRTGSNEQF
>TRBJ2-3|TRBV7-2
ASRPSQRESDTQY
>TRBJ1-1|TRBV11-3
ASSLDGQGAQGEAF
>TRBJ1-2|TRBV5-1
ASSLDGGDYGYT
>TRBJ2-7|TRBV10-2
ASRDYAKGSEQY
>TRBJ2-2|TRBV3-1
ASSPTSFNTGELF
>TRBJ2-3|TRBV20-1
SAALASGTDTQY
>TRBJ1-4|TRBV11-3
ASSLDGRDRAKPKLF
>TRBJ1-2|TRBV5-6
ASSLEFRTGIDGYT
>TRBJ2-2|TRBV2
ASSDAGAGGELF
>TRBJ2-3|TRBV5-1
ASSIGTSGRNSDTQY
>TRBJ2-1|TRBV24-1
ATSDLGRSSYNEQF
>TRBJ2-1|TRBV6-2/TRBV6-3
ASRHALAGVYNEQF
>TRBJ2-5|TRBV5-5
ASSLDGLRETQY
>TRBJ2-1|TRBV7-6
ASSSPPRGQF
>TRBJ1-2|TRBV9
ASSTEGDYGYT
>TRBJ1-6|TRBV4-2
ASSQERWQSNSPLH
>TRBJ2-7|TRBV7-9
ASSSPGPLAGGPEQY
>TRBJ1-4|TRBV5-1
ASRQQGAREKLF
>TRBJ2-7|TRBV28
ASSFPYFGQGGYEQY
>TRBJ1-1|TRBV6-6
ASSLTASAEAF
>TRBJ2-7|TRBV27
ASSGGSFYEQY
>TRBJ2-3|TRBV5-1
ASSLGDYQDTQY
>TRBJ1-5|TRBV7-3
ASSLSPREPQH
>TRBJ1-1|TRBV6-5
ASSTGDRARTEAF
>TRBJ2-1|TRBV29-1
SVGYTSMSNEQF
>TRBJ2-7|TRBV5-1
ASSLEGRQY
>TRBJ1-1|TRBV12-3/TRBV12-4
ASSFRGTSTEAF
>TRBJ2-1|TRBV29-1
SVVWPGLANYNEQF
>TRBJ2-7|TRBV4-1
ASRRTGGTGEQY